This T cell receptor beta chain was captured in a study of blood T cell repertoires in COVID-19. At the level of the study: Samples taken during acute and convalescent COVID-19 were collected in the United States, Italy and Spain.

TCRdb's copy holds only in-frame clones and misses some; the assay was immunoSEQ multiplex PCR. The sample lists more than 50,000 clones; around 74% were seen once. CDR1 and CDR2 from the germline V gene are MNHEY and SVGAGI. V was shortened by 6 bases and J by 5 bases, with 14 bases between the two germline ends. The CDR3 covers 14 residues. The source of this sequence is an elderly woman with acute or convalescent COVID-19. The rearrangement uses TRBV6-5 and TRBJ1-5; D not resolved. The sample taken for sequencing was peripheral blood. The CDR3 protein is CASRKSGEYQPQHF. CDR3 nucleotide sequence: TGTGCCAGCAGAAAATCCGGGGAATATCAGCCCCAGCATTTT.